The clone carrying this T cell receptor beta chain was recorded once. Authors' methods: Reference gene primer amplification yielded estimated nucleated cell counts. The assay was immunoSEQ multiplex PCR, and TCRdb's table has in-frame clones only and misses some. V and J calls and clone size are copied from that table; D and trimming were computed from the DNA. The profile shows about 220,000 clones, around four fifths of them singletons. The CDR3 runs 13 residues. CDR1 is MNHEY and CDR2 is SVGAGI in the germline V gene. Trimming took off 7 bases at V and 5 bases at J, with 11 bases between the two ends. The source of the sample is a study of blood T cell repertoires in COVID-19.

The sequenced sample was PBMCs or T cells enriched from blood (not recorded which). The chain links TRBV6-5 to TRBJ1-4; D possibly corresponds to TRBD1 (6 bases). This TCR derives from a man aged 40-49 years who had recovered from COVID-19. In DNA form, the CDR3 reads TGTGCCAGCACCCAGGGGTGGAATGAAAAACTGTTTTTT. As protein: CASTQGWNEKLFF.